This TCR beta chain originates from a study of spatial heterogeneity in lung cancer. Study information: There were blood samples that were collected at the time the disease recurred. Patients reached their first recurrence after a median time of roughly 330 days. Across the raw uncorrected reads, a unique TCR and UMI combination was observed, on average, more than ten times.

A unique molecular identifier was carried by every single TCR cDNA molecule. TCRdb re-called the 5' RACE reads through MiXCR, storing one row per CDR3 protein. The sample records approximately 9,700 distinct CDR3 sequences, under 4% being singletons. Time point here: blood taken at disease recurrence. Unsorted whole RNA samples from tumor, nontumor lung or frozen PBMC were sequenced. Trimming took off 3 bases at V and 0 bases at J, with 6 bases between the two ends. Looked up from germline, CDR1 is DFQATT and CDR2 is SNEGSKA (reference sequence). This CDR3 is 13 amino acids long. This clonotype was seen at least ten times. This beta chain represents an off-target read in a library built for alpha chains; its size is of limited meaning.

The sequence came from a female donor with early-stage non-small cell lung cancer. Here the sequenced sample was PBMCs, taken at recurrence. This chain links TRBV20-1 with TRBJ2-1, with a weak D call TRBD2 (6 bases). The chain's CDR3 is CSASGSSYNEQFF. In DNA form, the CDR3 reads TGCAGTGCTAGCGGGAGCTCCTACAATGAGCAGTTCTTC.